A single sample is the source of the 27 T cell receptor beta chains below, sequenced in a study of CXCR3-negative and CXCR3-positive naive CD8 T cells. The study, taken as a whole, reports: Comparison of naive cells showed more hydrophobic TRB CDR3s in CXCR3-positive than in CXCR3-negative naive cells.

Their recognized antigens are unknown. UMI-labeled 5' RACE TRB cDNA libraries were prepared from the cells. After re-calling the 5' RACE reads, TCRdb lists one entry per CDR3 protein, DNA absent. The record lists 95,000 to 100,000 distinct CDR3 sequences, of which the ten most abundant hold roughly 1.1%. Sequenced input: naive CXCR3+ CD8+ T cells from blood. As to subset: CD45RO-CCR7+CD27+CD95- naive CD8+ T cells expressing CXCR3 (TNR3+). The receptors derive from a human donor in good health. Some clones in this sample may be carry-over from other donors' samples.

V and J are TRBV20-1 and TRBJ2-3; TCRdb's assignment of TRBD1 cannot be checked, as there is no DNA. The CDR3 totals 17 residues. Germline values: CDR1 DFQATT, CDR2 SNEGSKA (reference sequence). The CDR3 here is CSARDTPGTEYTDTQYF.

The genes are TRBV6-1 and TRBJ2-7; with no DNA, the TCRdb D assignment of TRBD1 cannot be verified. The V gene's germline CDR1 is MNHNS and CDR2 SASEGT. CDR3 length equals 12 residues. The CDR3 loop reads CASTPPSYEQYF.

This chain connects TRBV20-1 to TRBJ2-7. CDR3 length equals 14 residues. Per germline, CDR1 DFQATT and CDR2 SNEGSKA (reference sequence). The CDR3 sequence: CSAGFLATPYEQYF.

The V and J genes are TRBV10-3 and TRBJ2-7; TCRdb designates TRBD2, a call that cannot be tested without DNA. This CDR3 is built from 14 residues. Per the germline V gene, CDR1 is ENHRY and CDR2 is SYGVKD. The CDR3 sequence is CAISEGTTLYEQYF.

The chain couples TRBV6-2 or TRBV6-3 to TRBJ1-3. The CDR3 consists of 16 residues. Germline CDR1 is MNHEY and CDR2 is SVGEGT. CDR3 residues: CASSYASEGAGNTIYF.

This chain uses TRBV27 with TRBJ2-7; TCRdb gives TRBD2 as the D gene, but with no DNA this cannot be confirmed. Germline V gives CDR1 MNHEY, CDR2 SMNVEV (reference sequence). The CDR3 totals 16 residues. This CDR3 is CASSPSGGGAFYEQYF.

The chain carries TRBV4-3 and TRBJ2-7. Germline CDR1 and CDR2: LGHNA and YSLEER. This CDR3 is 15 amino acids long. CDR3 sequence: CDSSQENTDSYEQYF.

The chain combines TRBV27 with TRBJ2-5; TCRdb designates TRBD1, a call that cannot be tested without DNA. The V gene's germline CDR1 is MNHEY and CDR2 SMNVEV (reference sequence). The CDR3 extends over 15 amino acids. CDR3 in amino acids: CASSEGQGNGETQYF.

The chain employs TRBV9 and TRBJ2-7; the TCRdb D gene call, TRBD2, has no DNA to confirm it. The germline gives CDR1 SGDLS, CDR2 YYNGEE. The CDR3 spans 15 residues. The CDR3 is CASSARLDLYYEQYF.

This chain uses TRBV7-9 with TRBJ1-1; the TCRdb call, TRBD1, lacks DNA for checking. Germline-derived CDR1 and CDR2 are SEHNR and FQNEAQ (reference sequence). The CDR3 is made up of 16 amino acids. The CDR3 is CASSLAGQDLNTEAFF.

V and J are TRBV3-1 and TRBJ2-7; TCRdb lists TRBD1, though no DNA is available to test this call. In germline, CDR1 is LGHDT, CDR2 YNNKEL (reference sequence). The CDR3 totals 16 residues. The CDR3 region is CASSQSIRDISYEQYF.

This chain links TRBV6-5 with TRBJ2-5; the D call from TCRdb, TRBD2, cannot be confirmed without DNA. Germline CDR1 MNHEY, CDR2 SVGAGI. This CDR3 is 15 amino acids long. CDR3 region: CASSSGHSTQETQYF.

V gene TRBV7-7 combines with J gene TRBJ2-5; TCRdb lists TRBD2, though no DNA is available to test this call. The CDR3 consists of 17 residues. The germline V gene encodes CDR1 SSHAT and CDR2 FNYEAQ (reference sequence). The CDR3 loop reads CASSLGLAGGPIETQYF.

The chain carries TRBV27 and TRBJ2-7; TCRdb returns TRBD1, unconfirmable since there is no DNA. This CDR3 comprises 14 residues. The germline CDR1 and CDR2 sequences are MNHEY and SMNVEV (reference sequence). This chain's CDR3 is CASSEGGSSYEQYF.

The chain joins TRBV29-1 to TRBJ2-2; there is no DNA to check the TCRdb D call of TRBD1. This CDR3 region has 14 residues. Germline V gives CDR1 SQVTM, CDR2 ANQGSEA. CDR3 in amino acids: CSVEPPGNTGELFF.

This chain links TRBV14 with TRBJ2-7; the D gene TCRdb calls, TRBD2, cannot be checked with no DNA. The CDR3 has 16 residues. Germline-derived CDR1 and CDR2 are SGHDN and FVKESK. This chain's CDR3 is CASSQGGLAGGYEQYF.

The chain uses TRBV20-1 and TRBJ2-1; TCRdb's D call, TRBD2, is unchecked because there is no DNA. The CDR3 contains 15 residues. The germline V gene encodes CDR1 DFQATT and CDR2 SNEGSKA (reference sequence). CDR3 in amino acids: CSARGPGLGVNEQFF.

The chain combines TRBV7-9 with TRBJ2-2; the D call of TRBD1 rests on TCRdb alone, since no DNA is present to check it. In germline, CDR1 is SEHNR, CDR2 FQNEAQ (reference sequence). CDR3 length: 14 amino acids. The CDR3 sequence is CASSSGQHTGELFF.

The CDR3 reads CASSIGPGVTEAFF. This sequence joins TRBV27 and TRBJ1-1; there is no DNA to check the TCRdb D call of TRBD1. CDR3 length: 14 residues. Germline V gene lookup returns CDR1 MNHEY and CDR2 SMNVEV (reference sequence).

This rearrangement joins TRBV28 to TRBJ2-3; as DNA is missing, the TRBD2 call by TCRdb cannot be tested. The germline CDR1 and CDR2 sequences are MDHEN and SYDVKM. The CDR3 consists of 18 residues. The CDR3 loop reads CASTPIGVAGGYTDTQYF.

J is TRBJ2-1 and V is TRBV15. This CDR3 contains 16 residues. The germline V gene encodes CDR1 LNHNV and CDR2 YYDKDF (reference sequence). The CDR3 loop reads CATSRDFDYSYNEQFF. The whole variable domain, filled in from reference TRBV15 and TRBJ2-1, reads DAMVIQNPRYQVTQFGKPVTLSCSQTLNHNVMYWYQQKSSQAPKLLFHYYDKDFNNEADTPDNFQSRRPNTSFCFLDIRSPGLGDTAMYLCATSRDFDYSYNEQFFGPGTRLTVL.

The chain couples TRBV27 to TRBJ2-1; TCRdb's D call, TRBD2, is unchecked because there is no DNA. The CDR3 is 15 residues long. Germline CDR1 reads MNHEY; CDR2 reads SMNVEV (reference sequence). The CDR3 spells CASSSGAGGPREQFF.

V usage is TRBV20-1 and J usage is TRBJ2-7; without DNA, the TCRdb call of TRBD2 cannot be checked. This CDR3 is 15 amino acids long. Germline CDR1 DFQATT, CDR2 SNEGSKA (reference sequence). The CDR3 sequence: CSARRFGLASYEQYF.

The CDR3 protein is CASSELAGAGTQYF. V and J are TRBV27 and TRBJ2-5; lacking DNA, the TRBD2 call made by TCRdb goes unchecked. The CDR3 totals 14 residues. Germline CDR1 is MNHEY and CDR2 is SMNVEV (reference sequence).

V is TRBV19 and J is TRBJ2-7; TCRdb returns TRBD2, unconfirmable since there is no DNA. The CDR3 is 14 residues long. From germline, CDR1 is LNHDA and CDR2 SQIVND (reference sequence). CDR3 sequence reads: CASSSGRGGYEQYF.

The genes are TRBV29-1 and TRBJ2-7; TCRdb returns TRBD1, unconfirmable since there is no DNA. The CDR3 has 13 residues. Germline CDR1 and CDR2: SQVTM and ANQGSEA. CDR3: CSVDTQGTYEQYF.

The chain uses TRBV27 and TRBJ2-5. Germline V gene data show CDR1 as MNHEY and CDR2 as SMNVEV (reference sequence). The CDR3 has 13 amino acids. CDR3 loop: CASSLGDQETQYF.